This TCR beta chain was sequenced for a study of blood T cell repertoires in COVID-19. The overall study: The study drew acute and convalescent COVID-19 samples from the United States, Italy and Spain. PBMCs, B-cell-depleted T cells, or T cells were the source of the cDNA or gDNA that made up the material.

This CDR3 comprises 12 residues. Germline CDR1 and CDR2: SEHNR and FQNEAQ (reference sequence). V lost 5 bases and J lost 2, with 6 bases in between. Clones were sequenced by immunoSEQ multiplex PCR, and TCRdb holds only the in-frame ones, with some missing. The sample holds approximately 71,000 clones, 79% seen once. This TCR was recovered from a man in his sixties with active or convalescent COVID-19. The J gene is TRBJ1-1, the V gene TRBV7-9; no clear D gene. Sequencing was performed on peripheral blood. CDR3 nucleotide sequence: TGTGCCAGCAGCCAGGTTAACACTGAAGCTTTCTTT. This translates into CASSQVNTEAFF.